Below are 25 T cell receptor beta chains sequenced from a single sample in a study of CD8 T cells in Susac syndrome. The authors reverse transcribed about 0.45 to 1 ug RNA with random hexamers. TCRdb re-analysed the immunoSEQ multiplex PCR reads in MiXCR, keeping a single row per CDR3 protein. The top ten hold 0.2% to 0.3% of the sample, which has around 20,000 distinct CDR3 sequences, approximately 95% seen once. The sequenced sample was CD8+ T cells from PBMCs. The receptors were sampled from a human donor in good health.

The gene calls are TRBV24-1 and TRBJ2-1, with D possibly matching TRBD2 (6 bases). V lost 4 bases, J lost 0 bases, and 12 bases lay in between. The CDR3 is 16 amino acids. Looked up from germline, CDR1 is KGHDR and CDR2 is SFDVKD. CDR3 coding DNA: TGTGCCACCAGTGACCAGGGAGGAAGCTCCTACAATGAGCAGTTCTTC. It encodes CATSDQGGSSYNEQFF.

The V gene is TRBV12-3 or TRBV12-4, the J gene TRBJ2-2; possibly TRBD1 for D (5 bases). Trimming removed 1 base at V and 3 bases at J, with 9 bases between. The length of the CDR3 is 15 residues. DNA of the CDR3: TGTGCCAGCAGTTTAGGGGGCGCGGACACCGGGGAGCTGTTTTTT. This encodes CASSLGGADTGELFF.

This CDR3 is CASSPGRGNQPQHF. The CDR3 nucleotides read TGTGCCAGCTCCCCTGGCAGGGGCAATCAGCCCCAGCATTTT. The V call is TRBV12-3 or TRBV12-4, the J call TRBJ1-5; D is possibly TRBD1 (5 bases). With 8 bases removed from V and 2 bases from J, the gap between germline ends came to 13 bases. The CDR3 runs to 14 residues.

The V gene is TRBV20-1, the J gene TRBJ2-3, with D unresolved. The CDR3 is 18 residues long. Trimming removed 3 bases at V and 0 bases at J, with 22 bases between. CDR1 DFQATT and CDR2 SNEGSKA come from the germline V gene (reference sequence). The CDR3 loop reads CSASRTPLYSYSTDTQYF. As DNA, the CDR3 is TGCAGTGCTAGTCGGACCCCCCTCTACTCTTATAGCACAGATACGCAGTATTTT.

CDR3 in DNA: TGTGCCAGCAGTGCTGGGACTAGCATCACAGATACGCAGTATTTT. Protein: CASSAGTSITDTQYF. This rearrangement joins TRBV2 to TRBJ2-3; 9 nucleotides match TRBD2. CDR1 and CDR2 from the germline V gene are SNHLY and FYNNEI. V shed 4 bases and J 2 bases; nucleotides not matched to a gene: 4. This CDR3 comprises 15 residues.

The V and J genes are TRBV25-1 and TRBJ2-3; D is unresolved. CDR3 length equals 10 residues. V was pared by 2 bases and J by 6 bases, with 0 bases between. The germline CDR1 and CDR2 sequences are MGHDK and SYGVNS. The CDR3 loop reads CASSEDTQYF. Written as DNA, the CDR3 is TGTGCCAGCAGTGAAGATACGCAGTATTTT.

This sequence joins TRBV7-6 and TRBJ2-2; 9 nucleotides match TRBD1. This CDR3 has 16 residues. V lost 2 bases, J lost 5 bases, and 6 bases stayed unmatched. Per germline, CDR1 SGHVS and CDR2 FNYEAQ. The CDR3 loop is CASSLYRGLGTGELFF. The CDR3 coding sequence is TGTGCCAGCAGCTTATACAGGGGGCTTGGGACCGGGGAGCTGTTTTTT.

This chain connects TRBV2 to TRBJ2-1; D unresolved. V was cut by 4 bases and J by 2 bases, with 12 bases left in between. There are 15 residues in the CDR3. Germline V gene sequence: CDR1 SNHLY, CDR2 FYNNEI. The CDR3 loop reads CASSGSDSTYNEQFF. In DNA form, the CDR3 reads TGTGCCAGCAGTGGTTCTGACTCTACCTACAATGAGCAGTTCTTC.

The chain couples TRBV7-6 to TRBJ2-2; 7 bases agree with TRBD1. CDR3 length equals 15 residues. The V gene's germline CDR1 is SGHVS and CDR2 FNYEAQ. With V trimmed by 0 bases and J by 6 bases, 4 bases remained unmatched. The CDR3 DNA follows: TGTGCCAGCAGCTTAGCTTTGCAGGGGGCCGGGGAGCTGTTTTTT. Its translation is CASSLALQGAGELFF.

J is TRBJ2-2 and V is TRBV11-1; D call uncertain. The CDR3 contains 13 residues. CDR1 and CDR2 (germline): SGHAT, FQDESV (reference sequence). V gave up 2 bases and J gave up 4 bases, with 5 bases separating them. The CDR3 reads CASSLMVTGELFF. In DNA, the CDR3 is TGTGCCAGCAGCTTAATGGTCACCGGGGAGCTGTTTTTT.

The chain has TRBV20-1 and TRBJ2-7; 12 bases are shared with TRBD1. V dropped 8 bases and J dropped 7; count of bases not matched to a gene: 6. CDR1 is DFQATT and CDR2 is SNEGSKA in the germline V gene (reference sequence). CDR3 length: 12 amino acids. As DNA, the CDR3 is TGCAGTACCGGGACAGGGGGCGAAGAGCAGTACGTC. It yields the protein CSTGTGGEEQYV.

The chain combines TRBV7-9 with TRBJ2-1; 12 bases agree with TRBD2. The CDR3 covers 18 residues. V dropped 4 bases and J dropped 3; count of bases not matched to a gene: 10. CDR1 is SEHNR and CDR2 is FQNEAQ in the germline V gene (reference sequence). DNA for the CDR3: TGTGCCAGCAGCTCATCAATTGCTAGCGGGAGGGACTACAATGAGCAGTTCTTC. It specifies CASSSSIASGRDYNEQFF.

In this sample, this clonotype turned up once. The V and J genes are TRBV4-2 and TRBJ2-3; 12 nucleotides align to TRBD2. V lost 0 bases and J lost 6; bases outside the gene matches: 4. CDR3 size: 16 residues. The germline V gene has CDR1 LGHNA and CDR2 YNFKEQ. CDR3 amino acids: CASSQELAGGQDTQYF. CDR3 sequence (DNA): TGTGCCAGCAGCCAAGAACTAGCGGGAGGTCAGGATACGCAGTATTTT.

In regard to this clonotype: The conserved closing phenylalanine or tryptophan is absent in this CDR3, likely reflecting a read error. This sequence joins TRBV29-1 and TRBJ2-5, with D possibly being TRBD1 (6 bases). The V and J ends lost 1 base and 4 bases respectively, with 10 bases between them. This CDR3 region has 13 residues. Germline V lookup: CDR1 SQVTM, CDR2 ANQGSEA. This CDR3 reads CSVEGVRGETQYL. As DNA, the CDR3 is TGCAGCGTTGAAGGGGTCAGGGGAGAGACCCAGTACTTG.

The chain combines TRBV9 with TRBJ2-3; D is uncertain. Germline assignment: CDR1 SGDLS and CDR2 YYNGEE. The V end lost 1 base, the J end lost 6 bases, and 12 bases lay between the germline ends. The length of the CDR3 is 14 residues. DNA of the CDR3: TGTGCCAGCAGCGTATTCCCGCCTGGGGATACGCAGTATTTT. The encoded protein is CASSVFPPGDTQYF.

This chain joins TRBV6-1 and TRBJ2-7; TRBD2 matches at 7 bases. The trim removed 1 base at V and 0 bases at J, leaving 3 bases unmatched. Germline CDR1 is MNHNS and CDR2 is SASEGT. CDR3 length: 15 residues. CDR3 protein: CASSEETSPSYEQYF. The CDR3 region has the DNA TGTGCCAGCAGTGAAGAGACTAGCCCCTCCTACGAGCAGTACTTC.

This chain links TRBV28 with TRBJ1-5; TRBD1 agrees at 7 bases. CDR3 size: 16 residues. V shed 2 bases and J 1 base; nucleotides not matched to a gene: 5. The V gene's germline CDR1 is MDHEN and CDR2 SYDVKM. The CDR3 DNA sequence: TGTGCCAGCAGTTTAAGGTCACAGGGGAGCAATCAGCCCCAGCATTTT. Encoded protein: CASSLRSQGSNQPQHF.

This clonotype was seen a single time. The chain links TRBV6-5 to TRBJ2-3; D uncertain. The CDR3 has 14 residues. Trimming shortened V by 1 base and J by 7 bases, and 12 bases separated the two germline ends. Germline loops: CDR1 MNHEY, CDR2 SVGAGI. CDR3: CASSYLGEGHTQYF. In DNA form, the CDR3 reads TGTGCCAGCAGTTACTTGGGTGAAGGGCATACGCAGTATTTT.

The chain is built from TRBV29-1 and TRBJ2-1; the match to TRBD2 covers 7 bases. Germline-derived CDR1 and CDR2 are SQVTM and ANQGSEA. CDR3 length: 17 residues. V trimming: 3 bases; J trimming: 8 bases; junction bases outside the gene matches: 19. The CDR3 reads CSVDDIRGSFGVDEQFF. CDR3 nucleotides: TGCAGCGTTGACGACATACGCGGGAGCTTTGGAGTCGATGAGCAGTTCTTC.

The genes are TRBV16 and TRBJ2-7; unclear D gene. V dropped 7 bases and J dropped 4 bases, with 11 bases sitting between them. The germline CDR1 and CDR2 sequences are KGHSY and FQNENV. The length of the CDR3 is 12 residues. CDR3 amino acids: CASTNGLYEQYF. Here the CDR3 DNA reads TGTGCCAGCACCAATGGCTTATACGAGCAGTACTTC. The full variable domain, completed using reference TRBV16 and TRBJ2-7, is GEEVAQTPKHLVRGEGQKAKLYCAPIKGHSYVFWYQQVLKNEFKFLISFQNENVFDETGMPKERFSAKCLPNSPCSLEIQATKLEDSAVYFCASTNGLYEQYFGPGTRLTVT.

The V gene is TRBV5-1, the J gene TRBJ2-1; the D is unclear. The CDR3 is 14 residues long. Trimming removed 0 bases at V and 8 bases at J, with 12 bases between. Germline values: CDR1 SGHRS, CDR2 YFSETQ. The CDR3 DNA sequence: TGCGCCAGCAGCTTGGCCTACCGTCTCGATGAGCAGTTCTTC. Protein sequence: CASSLAYRLDEQFF.

The rearrangement uses TRBV27 and TRBJ1-1, with D maybe TRBD1 (5 bases). The V end was cut by 5 bases, the J end by 5 bases, with 18 bases between. The length of the CDR3 is 15 residues. Germline V gene lookup returns CDR1 MNHEY and CDR2 SMNVEV (reference sequence). The CDR3 loop reads CASSPGTPQRTEAFF. Written as DNA, the CDR3 is TGTGCCAGCAGTCCCGGGACCCCTCAGCGTACTGAAGCTTTCTTT.

The rearrangement joins TRBV29-1 to TRBJ1-1, with no clear D. Germline loops: CDR1 SQVTM, CDR2 ANQGSEA. The CDR3 spans 11 residues. V lost 3 bases and J 0 bases, leaving 2 bases between the germline ends. In nucleotides, the CDR3 is TGCAGCGTTGAGGTGAACACTGAAGCTTTCTTT. This codes for CSVEVNTEAFF.

This clonotype was detected only once. The rearrangement uses TRBV30 and TRBJ2-1; 7 positions match TRBD2. This CDR3 is 17 amino acids long. Germline-derived CDR1 and CDR2 are GTSNPN and SVGIG (reference sequence). With 2 bases clipped from V and 4 bases from J, the junction kept 14 bases outside the gene matches. DNA for the CDR3: TGTGCCTGGAGTTTTGGCTACGGGGGGAGCGGATACAATGAGCAGTTCTTC. Translating gives CAWSFGYGGSGYNEQFF. Variable domain in full (rest from reference TRBV30 and TRBJ2-1): SQTIHQWPATLVQPVGSPLSLECTVEGTSNPNLYWYRQAAGRGLQLLFYSVGIGQISSEVPQNLSASRPQDRQFILSSKKLLLSDSGFYLCAWSFGYGGSGYNEQFFGPGTRLTVL.

The gene calls are TRBV4-3 and TRBJ2-3, with 9 bases lining up with TRBD2. CDR1 and CDR2 (germline): LGHNA, YSLEER. V was pared by 0 bases and J by 0 bases, with 7 bases of the junction left unmatched. This CDR3 contains 18 residues. The CDR3 DNA follows: TGCGCCAGCAGCCAAGATTATTGGGCGGGAGGGAGCACAGATACGCAGTATTTT. Amino acids: CASSQDYWAGGSTDTQYF.